This T cell receptor (beta chain) derives from a study of blood T cell repertoires in COVID-19. About the research overall: Specimens from acute and convalescent COVID-19 originated in the United States, Italy and Spain.

Measured with immunoSEQ multiplex PCR; TCRdb has only the in-frame clones, and not every one. The sample holds under 250,000 clones, 80% to 90% seen once. This clone was observed a handful of times. A read error may account for a junction end that differs from germline. The CDR3 is 13 amino acids. Germline V gene data show CDR1 as SGHRS and CDR2 as YFSETQ. The chain couples TRBV5-1 to TRBJ1-1; TRBD1 is a possible D gene (5 bases). This receptor was identified in a woman in her forties or fifties who had been exposed to COVID-19. Sequencing was done on a sample of PBMCs or T cells enriched from blood (not recorded which). The chain's CDR3 is CASSLDIHTEAFF. DNA of the CDR3: TGCGCCAGCAGTTTGGACATCCACACTGAAGCTTTCTTT. Based on the CDR3 plus reference TRBV5-1 and TRBJ1-1, the full variable domain is KAGVTQTPRYLIKTRGQQVTLSCSPISGHRSVSWYQQTPGQGLQFLFEYFSETQRNKGNFPGRFSGRQFSNSRSEMNVSTLELGDSALYLCASSLDIHTEAFFGQGTRLTVV.